This passage covers 25 T cell receptor beta chains from one sample sequenced in a study of T cell changes during pregnancy in multiple sclerosis. Data came from immunoSEQ multiplex PCR; TCRdb stores just in-frame clones and leaves some out. The profile covers tens of thousands of clones, with about 91% appearing a single time and roughly 0.3% taken by the ten largest. The sequencing used CD4+ T cells from peripheral blood mononuclear cells, collected in the third trimester of pregnancy. All receptors come from a female donor in good health, enrolled as a control in a pregnancy study.

The DNA of the CDR3 is TGCGCCAGCAGCCAAGTAACAGGCGTAGGAGGGAGGGAAAAACTGTTTTTT. Amino acids: CASSQVTGVGGREKLFF. V gene TRBV4-1 combines with J gene TRBJ1-4, with TRBD1 as a possible D gene (5 bases). This CDR3 comprises 17 residues. The germline V gene encodes CDR1 MGHRA and CDR2 YSYEKL. The V and J ends lost 1 base and 8 bases respectively, with 20 bases between them.

The chain combines TRBV6-5 with TRBJ1-2; D is unresolved. CDR3 length: 13 amino acids. Trimming took 4 bases from V and 7 from J, leaving 13 bases between them. The germline CDR1 and CDR2 sequences are MNHEY and SVGAGI. CDR3 nucleotides: TGTGCCAGCAGTTTGAAAACTGCTCGTGGCTACACCTTC. It yields the protein CASSLKTARGYTF.

J is TRBJ2-3 and V is TRBV4-2; 15 bases are shared with TRBD2. V was clipped by 4 bases and J by 4 bases; unmatched bases: 3. Germline-derived CDR1 and CDR2 are LGHNA and YNFKEQ. This CDR3 contains 16 residues. The CDR3: CASSPGLAGGSDTQYF. CDR3 bases: TGTGCCAGCAGCCCCGGACTAGCGGGGGGGTCAGATACGCAGTATTTT.

J is TRBJ2-5 and V is TRBV19, with a possible D match to TRBD1 (5 bases). CDR1 is LNHDA and CDR2 is SQIVND in the germline V gene (reference sequence). Trimming left V 3 bases short and J 4 bases short, with 9 bases between. The CDR3 extends over 13 amino acids. The CDR3 bases are TGTGCCAGTAGTATGTGGCAGGGAGAGACCCAGTACTTC. This translates into CASSMWQGETQYF.

A few counts support this clone. This chain links TRBV19 with TRBJ2-5, with 7 bases matching TRBD2. Germline assignment: CDR1 LNHDA and CDR2 SQIVND (reference sequence). Germline trimming cut 7 bases from V and 3 bases from J; bases unmatched to any gene: 8. This CDR3 comprises 14 residues. CDR3 nucleotide sequence: TGTGCCAGTACGGGGACGGGGGGAAAAGAGACCCAGTACTTC. This codes for CASTGTGGKETQYF.

This clone was detected once. The rearrangement uses TRBV5-6 and TRBJ2-2; 9 bases are a match to TRBD1. The J segment lost 5 bases and the V segment lost 4 bases, leaving 3 bases of the junction unmatched. CDR1 and CDR2 from the germline V gene are SGHDT and YYEEEE. The CDR3 runs to 14 residues. The CDR3 region is CASSMTGGTGELFF. The CDR3 DNA follows: TGTGCCAGCAGCATGACAGGGGGTACCGGGGAGCTGTTTTTT. Full variable domain (missing parts from reference TRBV5-6 and TRBJ2-2): DAGVTQSPTHLIKTRGQQVTLRCSPKSGHDTVSWYQQALGQGPQFIFQYYEEEERQRGNFPDRFSGHQFPNYSSELNVNALLLGDSALYLCASSMTGGTGELFFGEGSRLTVL.

The chain uses TRBV19 and TRBJ1-5; TRBD1 matches at 8 bases. With V trimmed by 5 bases and J by 5 bases, 5 bases remained unmatched. The length of the CDR3 is 14 residues. Germline CDR1 reads LNHDA; CDR2 reads SQIVND (reference sequence). CDR3 coding DNA: TGTGCCAGTAGTCTAGGACAGGGAGATCAGCCCCAGCATTTT. It yields the protein CASSLGQGDQPQHF.

This chain links TRBV6-5 with TRBJ1-6; D is possibly TRBD1 (6 bases). Trimming removed 5 bases from V and 7 bases from J, with 9 bases in between. Germline V lookup: CDR1 MNHEY, CDR2 SVGAGI. This CDR3 contains 13 residues. CDR3 residues: CASSRTVNSPLHF. In DNA, the CDR3 is TGTGCCAGCAGTCGGACAGTGAATTCACCCCTCCACTTT.

This clone was detected only once. V is TRBV30 and J is TRBJ2-7, with a weak D call TRBD2 (5 bases). The V end lost 0 bases, the J end lost 0 bases, and 9 bases lay between the germline ends. This CDR3 spans 14 amino acids. Germline V gives CDR1 GTSNPN, CDR2 SVGIG (reference sequence). The CDR3 spells CAWSVPGLSYEQYF. DNA for the CDR3: TGTGCCTGGAGTGTACCCGGACTCTCCTACGAGCAGTACTTC.

This clone was counted a few times. The chain is built from TRBV30 and TRBJ1-4, with D hard to call. Trimming stripped 1 base from V and 5 bases from J, with 5 bases between. Germline CDR1 GTSNPN, CDR2 SVGIG (reference sequence). The CDR3 is made up of 12 amino acids. This CDR3 reads CAWSARNEKLFF. The CDR3, as DNA: TGTGCCTGGAGTGCGAGGAATGAAAAACTGTTTTTT.

This clone is a singleton in its sample. The chain recombines TRBV7-6 with TRBJ1-5; D is undetermined. Trimming removed 1 base at V and 2 bases at J, with 9 bases between. The CDR3 totals 15 residues. Per germline, CDR1 SGHVS and CDR2 FNYEAQ. CDR3 nucleotide sequence: TGTGCCAGCAGCTTAGAGGCTCAGGGCAATCAGCCCCAGCATTTT. Translated, it gives CASSLEAQGNQPQHF. Full variable domain (missing parts from reference TRBV7-6 and TRBJ1-5): GAGVSQSPRYKVTKRGQDVALRCDPISGHVSLYWYRQALGQGPEFLTYFNYEAQQDKSGLPNDRFSAERPEGSISTLTIQRTEQRDSAMYRCASSLEAQGNQPQHFGDGTRLSIL.

This rearrangement joins TRBV19 to TRBJ2-3, with D possibly being TRBD2 (6 bases). The CDR3 is 14 amino acids. Germline CDR1 is LNHDA and CDR2 is SQIVND (reference sequence). V dropped 1 base and J dropped 3 bases, with 8 bases sitting between them. CDR3 sequence (DNA): TGTGCCAGTAGTATAGGAGGGAGGACAGATACGCAGTATTTT. It translates to CASSIGGRTDTQYF.

This chain joins TRBV11-2 and TRBJ2-7; TRBD2 matches at 9 bases. The CDR3 totals 16 residues. Per the germline V gene, CDR1 is SGHAT and CDR2 is FQNNGV. The J segment lost 6 bases and the V segment lost 2 bases, leaving 11 bases of the junction unmatched. The DNA for the CDR3 is TGTGCCAGCAGCTTATCGGTAGCGGGGGCCCTGTCCGAGCAGTACTTC. It translates to CASSLSVAGALSEQYF.

The gene calls are TRBV30 and TRBJ2-5; TRBD2 matches 8 bases. In germline, CDR1 is GTSNPN, CDR2 SVGIG (reference sequence). This CDR3 has 14 amino acids. J lost 5 bases, V lost 1 base, and 6 bases had no gene match. The CDR3 DNA is TGTGCCTGGAGTGCGGGGGGGACAATGGAGACCCAGTACTTC. As protein: CAWSAGGTMETQYF.

The V call is TRBV6-6, the J call TRBJ1-2; TRBD1 matches 7 bases. The CDR3 contains 14 residues. V was pared by 1 base and J by 3 bases, with 2 bases of the junction left unmatched. Germline V gene data show CDR1 as MNHNY and CDR2 as SVGAGI (reference sequence). CDR3 sequence: CASSYFDRDYGYTF. The CDR3 DNA reads TGTGCCAGCAGTTACTTTGACAGGGACTATGGCTACACCTTC.

The genes are TRBV5-1 and TRBJ2-1; 10 bases are shared with TRBD2. Germline assignment: CDR1 SGHRS and CDR2 YFSETQ. The CDR3 runs 12 residues. With 4 bases clipped from V and 10 bases from J, the junction kept 2 bases outside the gene matches. This CDR3 reads CASSTGLAEQFF. The CDR3, as DNA: TGCGCCAGCAGCACGGGACTAGCGGAGCAGTTCTTC.

The CDR3 here is CAWSVGGFENTIYF. CDR3 in DNA: TGTGCCTGGAGTGTAGGAGGGTTTGAAAACACCATATATTTT. The chain combines TRBV30 with TRBJ1-3, with no clear D. Trimming took off 0 bases at V and 6 bases at J, with 12 bases between the two ends. CDR1 is GTSNPN and CDR2 is SVGIG in the germline V gene (reference sequence). The CDR3 runs to 14 residues.

In the case of this clone: One junction end does not reproduce the germline sequence, and a read error may be involved. V usage is TRBV27 and J usage is TRBJ2-2, with 10 positions matching TRBD1. Germline CDR1 and CDR2: MNHEY and SMNVEV (reference sequence). The length of the CDR3 is 16 residues. CDR3 in amino acids: CASSLSTGGNTGELFF. For the CDR3, the DNA is TGTGCCAGCAGTCTATCGACAGGGGGCAACACCGGGGAGCTGTTTTTT.

The chain couples TRBV5-1 to TRBJ2-3, with a weak D call TRBD2 (6 bases). Trimming took off 0 bases at V and 3 bases at J, with 14 bases between the two ends. Germline loops: CDR1 SGHRS, CDR2 YFSETQ. The CDR3 runs 16 residues. The CDR3 is CASSLASRGNTDTQYF. DNA of the CDR3: TGCGCCAGCAGCTTGGCCTCGCGGGGTAATACAGATACGCAGTATTTT. The full variable domain, its missing parts supplied by reference TRBV5-1 and TRBJ2-3, is KAGVTQTPRYLIKTRGQQVTLSCSPISGHRSVSWYQQTPGQGLQFLFEYFSETQRNKGNFPGRFSGRQFSNSRSEMNVSTLELGDSALYLCASSLASRGNTDTQYFGPGTRLTVL.

This chain links TRBV13 with TRBJ1-6; 10 positions match TRBD1. This CDR3 region has 17 residues. In germline, CDR1 is PRHDT, CDR2 FYEKMQ (reference sequence). Trimming took 5 bases from V and 2 from J; bases not matched to a gene: 6. The CDR3 sequence is CASSARGTGAYNSPLHF. The CDR3 region has the DNA TGTGCCAGCAGCGCTAGAGGGACAGGGGCCTATAATTCACCCCTCCACTTT.

The chain employs TRBV7-2 and TRBJ2-7; maybe TRBD1 (6 bases). The CDR3 consists of 14 residues. CDR1 is SGHTA, CDR2 FQGNSA, per germline. Trimming cost V 3 bases and J 6 bases, with 15 bases left between them. CDR3 sequence reads: CASSLLNTGFEQYF. The CDR3 bases are TGTGCCAGCAGCTTGCTAAATACAGGGTTCGAGCAGTACTTC.

This rearrangement joins TRBV5-5 to TRBJ1-1, with D possibly being TRBD1 (6 bases). Germline-derived CDR1 and CDR2 are SGHKS and YYEKEE (reference sequence). V dropped 0 bases and J dropped 11 bases, with 20 bases sitting between them. The length of the CDR3 is 15 residues. The CDR3 spells CASSLEAGAQSTAFF. CDR3 coding DNA: TGTGCCAGCAGCTTGGAGGCAGGGGCCCAGTCTACGGCTTTCTTT.

The chain uses TRBV6-1 and TRBJ2-7; 7 positions agree with TRBD1. This CDR3 is built from 14 residues. Germline CDR1 and CDR2: MNHNS and SASEGT. With 6 bases clipped from V and 0 bases from J, the junction kept 5 bases outside the gene matches. CDR3 coding DNA: TGTGCCAGCAGGTGGGGACAGACCTCCTACGAGCAGTACTTC. The encoded protein is CASRWGQTSYEQYF.

DNA for the CDR3: TGTGCCAGCAGCGTACAGGGAGGAGGTGGAAACACCATATATTTT. Its translation: CASSVQGGGGNTIYF. This rearrangement joins TRBV9 to TRBJ1-3, with D tentatively TRBD1 (5 bases). Germline CDR1 is SGDLS and CDR2 is YYNGEE. Trimming left V 1 base short and J 3 bases short, with 11 bases between. The CDR3 extends over 15 amino acids.

J is TRBJ1-2 and V is TRBV28; maybe TRBD1 (6 bases). The CDR3 totals 16 residues. V shed 5 bases and J shed 1 base, with 17 bases lying between them. Germline V gives CDR1 MDHEN, CDR2 SYDVKM. The CDR3 is CASSRIRGASNYGYTF. Here the CDR3 DNA reads TGTGCCAGCAGTCGGATCCGGGGGGCAAGTAACTATGGCTACACCTTC.